This TCR beta chain was captured in a study of blood T cell repertoires in COVID-19. Study-level background: COVID-19 samples from acute and convalescent phases originated in the United States, Italy and Spain. T cells, B-cell-depleted T cells, or PBMCs provided the cDNA or gDNA that served as material.

CDR3 length: 17 residues. V dropped 4 bases and J dropped 0; count of bases not matched to a gene: 5. Germline CDR1 LGHNA, CDR2 YNFKEQ. Authors' methods: How many nucleated cells were present was estimated from reference gene primer amplification. The repertoire was sequenced with immunoSEQ multiplex PCR; TCRdb's copy has only in-frame clones and lacks some. V, J and clone size were drawn from that table, and D and trimming were deduced from the DNA. The table lists roughly 20,000 clones, 80% to 90% of them singletons. This TCR was recovered from a human donor in a cohort sampled during active COVID-19. The donor label of this sample is uncertain. Source material: peripheral blood. This chain links TRBV4-2 with TRBJ2-7, with 14 bases lining up with TRBD2. CDR3 loop: CASSLGLAGGSSYEQYF. The CDR3 DNA reads TGTGCCAGCAGCCTCGGACTAGCGGGAGGTTCCTCCTACGAGCAGTACTTC.